Listed below are T cell receptor beta chains from one sample, sequenced in a study of blood T cell repertoires in COVID-19. Libraries were prepared by immunoSEQ multiplex PCR; TCRdb keeps only in-frame clonotypes and omits some of them. The data contain about 23,000 clones, around three quarters of them singletons. The sequenced material came from peripheral blood. These receptors all stem from a woman older than 75 with acute or convalescent COVID-19. Each CDR3 is given with its conserved first and last residue. A D gene is named only where the DNA matches it firmly. Not every row has a clone size; where given, it reads once, few, many or a size class.

>TRBV12-5|NA|TRBD2|TRBJ2-1
CASGPGLAGTDNEQFF
TGTGCTAGTGGTCCCGGACTAGCGGGGACAGACAATGAGCAGTTCTTC
>TRBV6-5|NA|TRBD1|TRBJ1-2
CASRTRGHNYGYTF
TGTGCCAGCAGGACCAGGGGGCATAACTATGGCTACACCTTC
>TRBV19|NA|TRBD1|TRBJ1-1
CASTRQGWGEAFF
TGTGCCAGTACCCGACAGGGATGGGGTGAAGCTTTCTTT
>TRBV5-1|NA|TRBD1|TRBJ1-2
CASSLGQGGGYTF
TGCGCCAGCAGCTTAGGACAGGGCGGTGGCTACACCTTC
>TRBV5-8|NA|NA|TRBJ2-5
CASSFQGGETQYF
TGTGCCAGCAGCTTCCAGGGAGGAGAGACCCAGTACTTC
>TRBV3-1/TRBV3-2|NA|NA|TRBJ1-1
CASSQEGGVTEAFF
TGTGCCAGCAGCCAAGAAGGGGGAGTCACTGAAGCTTTCTTT
>TRBV10-2|once|NA|TRBJ1-2
CASSDLGGGYTF
TGCGCCAGCAGCGACCTCGGGGGTGGCTACACCTTC
>TRBV27|NA|TRBD2|TRBJ2-2
CASSLSSGDGGWTGELFF
TGTGCCAGCAGTTTATCGAGCGGGGACGGGGGATGGACCGGGGAGCTGTTTTTT
>TRBV7-6|once|TRBD1|TRBJ2-1
CASSLHPGQKYSYNEQFF
TGTGCCAGCAGCTTACACCCGGGACAGAAATACTCCTACAATGAGCAGTTCTTC
>TRBV19|once|NA|TRBJ2-7
CASSRGSSYEQYF
TGTGCCAGTAGCCGGGGGAGCTCCTACGAGCAGTACTTC
>TRBV7-2|NA|TRBD1|TRBJ1-6
CASSRTGVLDNSPLHF
TGTGCCAGCAGCAGAACAGGGGTTCTGGATAATTCACCCCTCCACTTT
>TRBV5-1|NA|TRBD1|TRBJ2-7
CASSRDRGYEQYF
TGCGCCAGCAGCCGGGACAGGGGCTACGAGCAGTACTTC
>TRBV5-6|NA|NA|TRBJ1-5
CASSLWTYSNQPQHF
TGTGCCAGCAGCTTATGGACTTATAGCAATCAGCCCCAGCATTTT
>TRBV7-8|NA|NA|TRBJ1-5
CASSRQGPQPQHF
TGTGCCAGCAGCCGTCAGGGGCCCCAGCCCCAGCATTTT
>TRBV3-1/TRBV3-2|NA|NA|TRBJ2-7
CASSQESRSDYYEQYF
TGTGCCAGCAGCCAAGAATCACGGAGCGATTACTACGAGCAGTACTTC
>TRBV6-5|NA|NA|TRBJ1-2
CASRGQGRGYTF
TGTGCCAGCAGGGGTCAGGGGCGGGGCTACACCTTC